These 24 T cell receptor beta chains share one sample of origin, sequenced in a study of blood T cell repertoires in COVID-19. TCRdb's copy holds only in-frame clones and misses some; the assay was immunoSEQ multiplex PCR. The sample includes about 290,000 clones, more than 80% of them seen just once. Sequenced: peripheral blood. All receptors come from a woman aged 25 to 39 with active or convalescent COVID-19.

This chain uses TRBV10-3 with TRBJ2-6, with 12 bases matching TRBD2. The trim removed 0 bases at V and 2 bases at J, leaving 5 bases unmatched. Germline values: CDR1 ENHRY, CDR2 SYGVKD. The CDR3 totals 19 residues. CDR3 loop: CAISESTSGGLTGANVLTF. The CDR3 bases are TGTGCCATCAGTGAGTCGACTAGCGGGGGACTAACTGGGGCCAACGTCCTGACTTTC.

The V call is TRBV24-1, the J call TRBJ1-1; 10 nucleotides line up with TRBD1. CDR1 KGHDR and CDR2 SFDVKD come from the germline V gene. The length of the CDR3 is 13 residues. J was trimmed by 3 bases and V by 7 bases; bases with no gene match: 1. CDR3 bases: TGTGCCACCAGGGACAGGGGGGACACTGAAGCTTTCTTT. This translates into CATRDRGDTEAFF.

The chain couples TRBV12-5 to TRBJ2-3, with TRBD1 matching 10 bases. CDR3 length: 15 amino acids. Germline V CDR1 and CDR2: LGHNT, FRNRAP. After removal of 6 bases from V and 2 bases from J, the junction contained 5 bases not matched to a gene. The chain's CDR3 is CASGPGQGYTDTQYF. CDR3 nucleotides: TGTGCTAGTGGCCCGGGACAGGGGTACACAGATACGCAGTATTTT.

This chain uses TRBV6-5 with TRBJ1-1; possible D gene TRBD1, 5 bases. With 7 bases removed from V and 2 bases from J, the gap between germline ends came to 11 bases. This CDR3 comprises 13 residues. Germline CDR1 MNHEY, CDR2 SVGAGI. CDR3 region: CASKTGINTEAFF. In nucleotides, the CDR3 is TGTGCCAGCAAAACAGGAATAAACACTGAAGCTTTCTTT.

The rearrangement uses TRBV5-6 and TRBJ2-1; TRBD2 is a possible D gene (5 bases). Germline CDR1 SGHDT, CDR2 YYEEEE. V lost 2 bases and J lost 3, with 12 bases in between. The CDR3 spans 15 residues. This chain's CDR3 is CASSFEGGDYNEQFF. Written as DNA, the CDR3 is TGTGCCAGCAGCTTTGAGGGTGGCGACTACAATGAGCAGTTCTTC.

The V gene is TRBV4-3, the J gene TRBJ1-4; D not resolved. Between the trimmed V and J ends, which lost 0 bases and 14 bases, there was a span of 13 bases. The germline V gene encodes CDR1 LGHNA and CDR2 YSLEER. This CDR3 is 13 amino acids long. CDR3 residues: CASSQDRGEWLFF. The CDR3 DNA follows: TGCGCCAGCAGCCAAGATCGGGGAGAGTGGCTGTTTTTT.

V is TRBV20-1 and J is TRBJ2-5, with 8 bases that match TRBD1. This CDR3 region has 16 residues. CDR1 and CDR2 from the germline V gene are DFQATT and SNEGSKA (reference sequence). Unmatched junction bases numbered 18, after V lost 3 bases and J lost 9 bases. The DNA for the CDR3 is TGCAGTGCTAGTTGGGAGACAGGGGCCATGACGGGGGCCCAGTACTTC. Residues: CSASWETGAMTGAQYF.

In this sample, this clone turned up once. The chain couples TRBV6-5 to TRBJ1-1; D gene uncertain. The germline V and J ends were trimmed by 8 bases and 1 base, with 14 bases remaining between them. This CDR3 is 14 amino acids long. Germline lookup yields CDR1 MNHEY and CDR2 SVGAGI. CDR3 amino acids: CASSPSEGNTEAFF. CDR3 in DNA: TGTGCCAGCTCCCCCTCGGAGGGGAACACTGAAGCTTTCTTT.

This chain connects TRBV24-1 to TRBJ2-3, with 7 bases lining up with TRBD1. The CDR3 contains 16 residues. V was clipped by 1 base and J by 3 bases; unmatched bases: 6. Germline-derived CDR1 and CDR2 are KGHDR and SFDVKD. The CDR3 protein is CATSDLDRVGTDTQYF. The CDR3 region has the DNA TGTGCCACCAGTGATTTAGACAGGGTTGGTACAGATACGCAGTATTTT.

The chain employs TRBV30 and TRBJ2-4; possibly TRBD2 for D (6 bases). V lost 4 bases and J 0 bases, leaving 16 bases between the germline ends. This CDR3 has 16 amino acids. Germline V CDR1 and CDR2: GTSNPN, SVGIG (reference sequence). The CDR3 sequence: CAWMGGETLAKNIQYF. CDR3 nucleotides: TGTGCCTGGATGGGGGGAGAAACGTTAGCCAAAAACATTCAGTACTTC.

The chain employs TRBV6-5 and TRBJ2-2, with TRBD2 matching over 9 bases. The CDR3 totals 16 residues. The junction had 4 bases not matched to a gene; V was cut back by 4 bases and J by 1 base. Germline V gene lookup returns CDR1 MNHEY and CDR2 SVGAGI. The CDR3: CASSSYSGGNTGELFF. The DNA for the CDR3 is TGTGCCAGCAGTTCCTATAGCGGGGGGAACACCGGGGAGCTGTTTTTT.

The chain is built from TRBV30 and TRBJ1-1, with 7 nucleotides matching TRBD1. Germline trimming cut 0 bases from V and 7 bases from J; bases unmatched to any gene: 14. Germline V CDR1 and CDR2: GTSNPN, SVGIG (reference sequence). The CDR3 covers 16 residues. The CDR3 here is CAWSVRDSPWTLEAFF. DNA for the CDR3: TGTGCCTGGAGTGTTAGGGACAGCCCATGGACCCTTGAAGCTTTCTTT.

The sample holds a few counts of this clone. This rearrangement joins TRBV28 to TRBJ1-1; D might be TRBD1 (6 bases). The ends were cut back, 8 bases at V and 8 bases at J, with 12 bases in the middle. This CDR3 has 11 amino acids. Germline V lookup: CDR1 MDHEN, CDR2 SYDVKM. In DNA form, the CDR3 reads TGTGCCAGCGAGACCGGGACAGAAGCTTTCTTT. Its translation: CASETGTEAFF.

This chain uses TRBV5-1 with TRBJ2-5; 14 bases line up with TRBD2. Germline values: CDR1 SGHRS, CDR2 YFSETQ. Trimming at V came to 4 bases and at J to 5 bases, leaving 4 bases not matched to a gene. This CDR3 is built from 15 residues. The CDR3 spells CASSPGLAGDETQYF. The CDR3 DNA follows: TGCGCCAGCAGCCCGGGACTAGCGGGGGACGAGACCCAGTACTTC.

The sample holds one count of this clone. The rearrangement joins TRBV21-1 to TRBJ2-7; TRBD2, the D gene given by the table, was not confirmed from the DNA. TRBV21-1 is an annotated pseudogene. The CDR3 loop spans 8 amino acids. CDR3 in DNA: TGTGCCAGCCGGGAGAGGTACTTC. Its protein product is CASRERYF.

The V gene is TRBV19, the J gene TRBJ1-1; D call uncertain. Trimming removed 10 bases at V and 3 bases at J, with 15 bases between. This CDR3 has 13 amino acids. Germline V lookup: CDR1 LNHDA, CDR2 SQIVND (reference sequence). As DNA, the CDR3 is TGTGCCACCAAAGTCGACTTTTACACTGAAGCTTTCTTT. It is translated as CATKVDFYTEAFF.

The V call is TRBV6-5, the J call TRBJ1-1; D might be TRBD1 (6 bases). This CDR3 spans 13 amino acids. Germline-derived CDR1 and CDR2 are MNHEY and SVGAGI. V lost 7 bases to trimming and J lost 1 base, with 10 bases between them. CDR3 nucleotides: TGTGCCAGCAACAGGGAGGGGAACACTGAAGCTTTCTTT. Protein: CASNREGNTEAFF.

The J gene is TRBJ1-5, the V gene TRBV19, with D perhaps TRBD1 (6 bases). The CDR3 is 16 residues long. In germline, CDR1 is LNHDA, CDR2 SQIVND (reference sequence). With 1 base removed from V and 3 bases from J, the gap between germline ends came to 13 bases. The CDR3: CASSIVLGADNQPQHF. CDR3 in DNA: TGTGCCAGTAGTATAGTCTTGGGGGCTGACAATCAGCCCCAGCATTTT.

The chain has TRBV12-5 and TRBJ1-1; D is perhaps TRBD1 (6 bases). V lost 3 bases, J lost 4 bases, and 9 bases lay in between. Germline-derived CDR1 and CDR2 are LGHNT and FRNRAP. The CDR3 runs 13 residues. CDR3 nucleotides: TGTGCTAGTGGTTTAGGGGGTACCACTGAAGCTTTCTTT. It yields the protein CASGLGGTTEAFF.

The gene calls are TRBV2 and TRBJ2-5; 14 bases fit TRBD2. Germline CDR1 reads SNHLY; CDR2 reads FYNNEI. Germline trimming cut 2 bases from V and 4 bases from J; bases unmatched to any gene: 6. The CDR3 runs 17 residues. The CDR3 nucleotides are TGTGCCAGCAGTGAACGGACTAGCGGGGGGACTCGAGAGACCCAGTACTTC. Amino acids: CASSERTSGGTRETQYF.

The chain carries TRBV3-1 (or the pseudogene TRBV3-2) and TRBJ1-1; 8 bases match TRBD1. Germline CDR1 is LGHDT and CDR2 is YNNKEL (reference sequence). This CDR3 region has 13 residues. Losses at the gene ends were 4 bases for V and 10 bases for J; bases not matched to a gene: 8. The CDR3 sequence: CASSPDRGTGAFF. The CDR3 DNA sequence: TGTGCCAGCAGCCCCGACCGGGGGACAGGAGCTTTCTTT.

The rearrangement links TRBV3-1 (or the pseudogene TRBV3-2) to TRBJ2-7, with D perhaps matching TRBD1 (6 bases). Trimming removed 5 bases at V and 0 bases at J, with 14 bases between. This CDR3 is 15 amino acids long. Germline CDR1 LGHDT, CDR2 YNNKEL (reference sequence). CDR3 protein: CASSGGHESSYEQYF. The CDR3 DNA is TGTGCCAGCAGCGGGGGACATGAGAGCTCCTACGAGCAGTACTTC.

This chain links TRBV18 with TRBJ1-1; D may be TRBD1 (5 bases). CDR1 is KGHSH and CDR2 is LQKENI in the germline V gene. V lost 8 bases, J lost 0 bases, and 16 bases lay in between. CDR3 size: 15 residues. DNA for the CDR3: TGTGCCAGCCGCGGGACGCGAGAGGTGAACACTGAAGCTTTCTTT. It encodes CASRGTREVNTEAFF.

The chain uses TRBV27 and TRBJ2-3; perhaps TRBD2 as D (7 bases). V lost 6 bases to trimming and J lost 5 bases, with 18 bases between them. Per the germline V gene, CDR1 is MNHEY and CDR2 is SMNVEV (reference sequence). The length of the CDR3 is 15 residues. The CDR3 loop reads CASRGGRGLLDTQYF. The CDR3 DNA reads TGTGCCAGCAGGGGTGGGCGGGGGCTTTTAGATACGCAGTATTTT.